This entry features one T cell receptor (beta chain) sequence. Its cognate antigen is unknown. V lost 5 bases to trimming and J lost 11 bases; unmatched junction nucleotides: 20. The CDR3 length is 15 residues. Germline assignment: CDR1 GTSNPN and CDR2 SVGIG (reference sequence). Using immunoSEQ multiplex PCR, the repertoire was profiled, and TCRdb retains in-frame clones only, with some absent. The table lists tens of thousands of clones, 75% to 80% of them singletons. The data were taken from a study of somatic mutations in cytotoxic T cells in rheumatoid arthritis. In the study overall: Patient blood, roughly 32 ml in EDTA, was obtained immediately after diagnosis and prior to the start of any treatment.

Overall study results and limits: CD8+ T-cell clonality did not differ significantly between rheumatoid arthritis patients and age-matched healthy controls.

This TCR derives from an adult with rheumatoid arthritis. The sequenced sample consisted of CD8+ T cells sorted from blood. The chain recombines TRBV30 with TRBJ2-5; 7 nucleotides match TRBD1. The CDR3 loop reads CAWSYDGTDGRVQYF. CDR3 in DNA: TGTGCCTGGTCCTACGACGGGACAGATGGCCGGGTGCAGTACTTC.